This T cell receptor beta chain was recovered during a study of blood T cell repertoires in COVID-19. Membership in each cohort depended on participant-reported clinical history. V was pared by 0 bases and J by 5 bases, with 5 bases of the junction left unmatched. The CDR3 extends over 16 amino acids. From germline, CDR1 is SGHRS and CDR2 YFSETQ. Libraries were prepared by immunoSEQ multiplex PCR; TCRdb keeps only in-frame clonotypes and omits some of them. The sample lists 200,000 to 250,000 clones; approximately 90% were seen once. The source of this sequence is a man under 40 who had recovered from COVID-19. Sequences were obtained from PBMCs or T cells enriched from blood (not recorded which). The chain recombines TRBV5-1 with TRBJ2-2, with 9 positions matching TRBD2. CDR3 protein: CASSLAASGVTGELFF. CDR3 DNA sequence: TGCGCCAGCAGCTTGGCCGCTAGCGGGGTGACCGGGGAGCTGTTTTTT. Using reference TRBV5-1 and TRBJ2-2 for the parts outside the CDR3, the full variable domain is KAGVTQTPRYLIKTRGQQVTLSCSPISGHRSVSWYQQTPGQGLQFLFEYFSETQRNKGNFPGRFSGRQFSNSRSEMNVSTLELGDSALYLCASSLAASGVTGELFFGEGSRLTVL.